The rows below give T cell receptor beta chains drawn from one sample of a study of blood T cell repertoires in COVID-19. Some clones are missing from TCRdb's copy, which holds only in-frame ones; the method was immunoSEQ multiplex PCR. The table shows approximately 150,000 clones, with roughly 84% occurring only once. Sequences were obtained from PBMCs or T cells enriched from blood (not recorded which). The source is a woman aged 50 to 60 who had recovered from COVID-19. Both conserved end residues are part of each CDR3. The D gene is left open where the match is weak. Only part of the rows carry a size: once, few, many, or a class if the clone is expanded.

>TRBV4-3|TRBJ1-2|TRBD1|.
TGCGCCAGCAGCCAAGGAACACAGGGGGCTCGCTATGGCTACACCTTC
CASSQGTQGARYGYTF
>TRBV5-1|TRBJ2-3|TRBD1|few
TGCGCCAGCAGCTATCAACCGGGACAGGGGGCTGGAGATACGCAGTATTTT
CASSYQPGQGAGDTQYF
>TRBV10-3|TRBJ2-1|.|.
TGTGCCATCAGTGCCGGGTTCCCCAGCTCCTACAATGAGCAGTTCTTC
CAISAGFPSSYNEQFF
>TRBV4-3|TRBJ1-5|TRBD1|few
TGCGCCAGCAGCCATAATACAGGGGTGCATCAGCCCCAGCATTTT
CASSHNTGVHQPQHF
>TRBV3-1/TRBV3-2|TRBJ1-6|.|.
TGTGCCAGCAGCCAAATGACGAGGGGCGCGAGGGGGAATTCACCCCTCCACTTT
CASSQMTRGARGNSPLHF
>TRBV25-1|TRBJ1-2|.|.
TGTGCCAGCAGCCCACCAGAGGGTCGCCCGGGGTTC
CASSPPEGRPGF
>TRBV9|TRBJ2-7|TRBD1|.
TGTGCCAGCAGCGTAGCAACCTCGGGACAGGGCCAGTACGAGCAGTACTTC
CASSVATSGQGQYEQYF
>TRBV28|TRBJ2-1|TRBD2|few
TGTGCCAGCAGCCTAGCGGATTTCTACAATGAGCAGTTCTTC
CASSLADFYNEQFF
>TRBV11-3|TRBJ2-3|TRBD1|.
TGTGCCAGCAGCTCCCAGGGGGATTATACGCAGTATTTT
CASSSQGDYTQYF
>TRBV20-1|TRBJ2-7|.|.
TGCAGTGCTAGTCAATCCTACGAGCAGTACTTC
CSASQSYEQYF
>TRBV20-1|TRBJ1-2|.|.
TGCAGTGCTGGTGGGGGGACACTAAATGGCTACACCTTC
CSAGGGTLNGYTF
>TRBV5-4|TRBJ2-3|.|.
TGTGCCAGCAGCTTGCGGTCTGGCGGCCTCACAGATACGCAGTATTTT
CASSLRSGGLTDTQYF
>TRBV7-2|TRBJ1-6|.|.
TGTGCCAGCAGCTTAAGCCCGGGTTCACCCCTCCACTTT
CASSLSPGSPLHF
>TRBV19|TRBJ2-7|TRBD1|.
TGTGCCAGTACACAGGGGGAGTACTACGAGCAGTACTTC
CASTQGEYYEQYF